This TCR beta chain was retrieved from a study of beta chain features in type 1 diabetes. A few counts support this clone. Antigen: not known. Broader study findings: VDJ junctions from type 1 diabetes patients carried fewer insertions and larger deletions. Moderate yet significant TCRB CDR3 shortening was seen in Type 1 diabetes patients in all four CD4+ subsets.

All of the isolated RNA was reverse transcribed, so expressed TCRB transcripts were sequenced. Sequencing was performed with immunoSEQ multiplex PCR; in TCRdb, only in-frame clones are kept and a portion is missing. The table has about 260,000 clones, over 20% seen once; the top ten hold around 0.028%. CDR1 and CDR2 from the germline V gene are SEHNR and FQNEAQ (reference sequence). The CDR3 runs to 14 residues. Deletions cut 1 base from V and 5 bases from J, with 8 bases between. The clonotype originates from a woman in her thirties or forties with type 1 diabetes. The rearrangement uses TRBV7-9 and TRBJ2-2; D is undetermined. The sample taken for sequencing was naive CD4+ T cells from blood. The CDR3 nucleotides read TGTGCCAGCAGCTTAGATCTGTTGACCGGGGAGCTGTTTTTT. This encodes CASSLDLLTGELFF.